The text below deals with one TCR beta chain. Its antigen is unidentified. Germline lookup yields CDR1 MDHEN and CDR2 SYDVKM. V was cut by 11 bases and J by 0 bases, with 14 bases left in between. This CDR3 has 15 amino acids. Atypia-free adjacent lung was sampled at least 2 cm beyond the tumor margin. The data derive from a study of T cells in localized non-small cell lung cancer. Study-wide results and limits: A median of roughly 57 clones ranked among the top 100 in tumor appeared in adjacent lung.

The repertoire was sequenced with immunoSEQ multiplex PCR; TCRdb's copy has only in-frame clones and lacks some. The data show some 2,400 clones, around 30% seen once. The rearrangement links TRBV28 to TRBJ2-6, with D perhaps matching TRBD1 or TRBD2 (7 bases each). The material was normal lung tissue next to the tumor, obtained before any cancer treatment. The TCR comes from a female donor over 55 with stage I squamous cell lung carcinoma. The DNA of the CDR3 is TGTGCCGTGGGGGGGACAGCCTCTGGGGCCAACGTCCTGACTTTC. This sequence encodes CAVGGTASGANVLTF. Drawing the rest from reference TRBV28 and TRBJ2-6, the complete variable domain is DVKVTQSSRYLVKRTGEKVFLECVQDMDHENMFWYRQDPGLGLRLIYFSYDVKMKEKGDIPEGYSVSREKKERFSLILESASTNQTSMYLCAVGGTASGANVLTFGAGSRLTVL.